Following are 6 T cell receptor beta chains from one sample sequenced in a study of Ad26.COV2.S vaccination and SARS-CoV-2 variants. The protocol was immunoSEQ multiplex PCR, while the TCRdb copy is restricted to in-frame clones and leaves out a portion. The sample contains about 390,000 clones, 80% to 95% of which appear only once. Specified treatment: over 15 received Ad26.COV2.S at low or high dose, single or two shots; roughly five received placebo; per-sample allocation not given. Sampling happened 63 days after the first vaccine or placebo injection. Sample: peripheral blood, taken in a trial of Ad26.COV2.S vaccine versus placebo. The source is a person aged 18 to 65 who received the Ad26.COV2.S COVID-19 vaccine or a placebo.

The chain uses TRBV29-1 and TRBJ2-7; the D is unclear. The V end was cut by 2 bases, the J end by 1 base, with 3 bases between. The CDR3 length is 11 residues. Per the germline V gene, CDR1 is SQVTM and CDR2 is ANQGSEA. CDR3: CSVEQSYEQYF. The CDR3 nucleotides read TGCAGCGTTGAACAGTCCTACGAGCAGTACTTC.

The CDR3 DNA reads as TGTGCCACCAGAGAAGCGTACAGGGGCACTGAAGCTTTCTTT. This translates into CATREAYRGTEAFF. This chain joins TRBV6-1 and TRBJ1-1, with 7 bases identical to TRBD1. CDR1 is MNHNS and CDR2 is SASEGT in the germline V gene. The ends lost 10 bases at V and 4 bases at J; junction bases unmatched: 12. The CDR3 consists of 14 residues.

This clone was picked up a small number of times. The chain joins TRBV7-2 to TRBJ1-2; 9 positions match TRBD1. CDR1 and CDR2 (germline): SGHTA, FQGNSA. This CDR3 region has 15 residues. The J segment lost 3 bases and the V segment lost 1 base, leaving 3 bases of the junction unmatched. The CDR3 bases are TGTGCCAGCAGCTTAGACACAGGGGGCTACTATGGCTACACCTTC. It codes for CASSLDTGGYYGYTF.

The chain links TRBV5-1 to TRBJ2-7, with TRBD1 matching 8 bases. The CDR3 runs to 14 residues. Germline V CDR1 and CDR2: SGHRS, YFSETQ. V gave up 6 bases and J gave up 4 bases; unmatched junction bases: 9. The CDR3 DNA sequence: TGCGCCAGCACCCTAGGGACAGGCCCGTACGAGCAGTACTTC. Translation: CASTLGTGPYEQYF.

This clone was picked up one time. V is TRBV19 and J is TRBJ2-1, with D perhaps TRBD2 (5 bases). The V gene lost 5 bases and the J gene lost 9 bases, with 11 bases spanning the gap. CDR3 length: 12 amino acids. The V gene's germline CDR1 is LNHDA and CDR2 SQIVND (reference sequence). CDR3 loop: CASSLGAFEQFF. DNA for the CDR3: TGTGCCAGTAGTCTGGGAGCATTTGAGCAGTTCTTC.

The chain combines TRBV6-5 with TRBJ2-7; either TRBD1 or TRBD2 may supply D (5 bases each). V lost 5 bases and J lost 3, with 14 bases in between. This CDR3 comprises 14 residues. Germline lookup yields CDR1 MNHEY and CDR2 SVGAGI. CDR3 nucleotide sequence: TGTGCCAGCAGTCACGGGACCCCCGGCTACGAGCAGTACTTC. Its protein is CASSHGTPGYEQYF.